These 27 T cell receptor beta chains originate from one sample sequenced in a study of T cells expressing NK-cell markers. For each CDR3 protein, TCRdb gives one entry from its re-call of the 5' RACE reads, without DNA. This listing includes approximately 170,000 distinct CDR3 sequences. Sequencing was performed on blood T cells: a sorted CD56 or NKG2C T cell subset, CD4+ or CD8+ T cells, or bulk PBMC T cells (not recorded which). These receptors came from a man between 18 and 69 years old in good health.

This chain links TRBV10-3 with TRBJ1-1; the D call of TRBD1 rests on TCRdb alone, since no DNA is present to check it. The CDR3 runs 15 residues. CDR1 is ENHRY, CDR2 SYGVKD, per germline. The CDR3 spells CAISGTAYMNTEAFF.

This chain joins TRBV11-2 and TRBJ2-4; without DNA, the TCRdb call of TRBD2 cannot be checked. The V gene's germline CDR1 is SGHAT and CDR2 FQNNGV. The CDR3 contains 19 residues. CDR3 sequence reads: CASSLVLAGGLVAKNIQYF.

This chain uses TRBV11-3 with TRBJ2-1; TCRdb indicates TRBD2, and absent DNA this call remains unverified. Germline V CDR1 and CDR2: SGHNT, YENEEA. The CDR3 runs 13 residues. CDR3 residues: CASSTTTSPEQFF.

The chain recombines TRBV7-6 with TRBJ2-1; TCRdb's D call of TRBD2 is untestable without DNA. This CDR3 spans 18 amino acids. CDR1 and CDR2 (germline): SGHVS, FNYEAQ. CDR3 sequence reads: CASSPSTVGLAVFDEQFF.

The chain links TRBV29-1 to TRBJ2-1; TCRdb designates TRBD2, a call that cannot be tested without DNA. The CDR3 consists of 18 residues. The germline CDR1 and CDR2 sequences are SQVTM and ANQGSEA. CDR3 in amino acids: CSVDKFLAGGPMDNEQFF.

Measured by frequency, this clonotype is medium-sized. The chain combines TRBV5-1 with TRBJ1-1; the TCRdb call, TRBD1, lacks DNA for checking. Germline lookup yields CDR1 SGHRS and CDR2 YFSETQ. This CDR3 contains 12 residues. The chain's CDR3 is CASRPHRGEAFF. Together with reference TRBV5-1 and TRBJ1-1, the CDR3 gives the full variable domain: KAGVTQTPRYLIKTRGQQVTLSCSPISGHRSVSWYQQTPGQGLQFLFEYFSETQRNKGNFPGRFSGRQFSNSRSEMNVSTLELGDSALYLCASRPHRGEAFFGQGTRLTVV.

This sequence joins TRBV6-5 and TRBJ2-7; there is no DNA to check the TCRdb D call of TRBD1. Germline V gene sequence: CDR1 MNHEY, CDR2 SVGAGI. The CDR3 covers 15 residues. This chain's CDR3 is CASSYSGAVSSEQYF.

This chain links TRBV2 with TRBJ2-5. The germline gives CDR1 SNHLY, CDR2 FYNNEI. The CDR3 is 13 amino acids. CDR3 sequence reads: CAGPSGDQETQYF.

The chain employs TRBV7-3 and TRBJ2-3; TCRdb selects TRBD2, and the lack of DNA leaves this call unchecked. Germline CDR1 and CDR2: SGHTA and FQGTGA. This CDR3 contains 16 residues. The CDR3 loop is CASSLLIGGNADTQYF.

The V gene is TRBV7-9, the J gene TRBJ2-2; TCRdb reports TRBD2, a call that lacks DNA to check it against. The CDR3 runs 15 residues. Germline CDR1 reads SEHNR; CDR2 reads FQNEAQ (reference sequence). The CDR3 is CASSLGTPVTGELFF.

The gene calls are TRBV7-9 and TRBJ1-6; TCRdb calls TRBD1, which cannot be checked without DNA. This CDR3 has 17 residues. The germline V gene encodes CDR1 SEHNR and CDR2 FQNEAQ (reference sequence). This chain's CDR3 is CASSLNRPGRFESPLHF.

The chain combines TRBV7-8 with TRBJ2-1. Looked up from germline, CDR1 is SGHVS and CDR2 is FQNEAQ. This CDR3 has 14 amino acids. CDR3 residues: CASNPERAYNEQFF. Complete variable domain (other parts from reference TRBV7-8 and TRBJ2-1): GAGVSQSPRYKVAKRGQDVALRCDPISGHVSLFWYQQALGQGPEFLTYFQNEAQLDKSGLPSDRFFAERPEGSVSTLKIQRTQQEDSAVYLCASNPERAYNEQFFGPGTRLTVL.

The CDR3 spells CASSLSGTGDREQYF. The chain combines TRBV27 with TRBJ2-7; TCRdb picks TRBD1, but there is no DNA to check that call. The CDR3 has 15 residues. Germline-derived CDR1 and CDR2 are MNHEY and SMNVEV (reference sequence).

This rearrangement joins TRBV5-5 to TRBJ2-1. This CDR3 contains 12 residues. Germline values: CDR1 SGHKS, CDR2 YYEKEE (reference sequence). Here the CDR3 reads CASSWTSGEQFF. The entire variable domain, with the rest obtained from reference TRBV5-5 and TRBJ2-1, is as follows: DAGVTQSPTHLIKTRGQQVTLRCSPISGHKSVSWYQQVLGQGPQFIFQYYEKEERGRGNFPDRFSARQFPNYSSELNVNALLLGDSALYLCASSWTSGEQFFGPGTRLTVL.

The chain uses TRBV14 and TRBJ2-2. The V gene's germline CDR1 is SGHDN and CDR2 FVKESK. The CDR3 consists of 15 residues. CDR3 amino acids: CASSQVFGLSGELFF.

CDR3 sequence: CASKVDSGGAREQYF. The chain uses TRBV27 and TRBJ2-7; TCRdb returns TRBD2, unconfirmable since there is no DNA. This CDR3 contains 15 residues. In germline, CDR1 is MNHEY, CDR2 SMNVEV (reference sequence).

V is TRBV20-1 and J is TRBJ2-5. The CDR3 consists of 14 residues. CDR1 and CDR2 from the germline V gene are DFQATT and SNEGSKA (reference sequence). The CDR3 protein is CSATGGEDSETQYF.

The chain joins TRBV11-2 to TRBJ1-3. The CDR3 contains 17 residues. CDR1 and CDR2 (germline): SGHAT, FQNNGV. This CDR3 is CASTFDVQVFAGNTIYF. Based on the CDR3 plus reference TRBV11-2 and TRBJ1-3, the full variable domain is EAGVAQSPRYKIIEKRQSVAFWCNPISGHATLYWYQQILGQGPKLLIQFQNNGVVDDSQLPKDRFSAERLKGVDSTLKIQPAKLEDSAVYLCASTFDVQVFAGNTIYFGEGSWLTVV.

The chain joins TRBV9 to TRBJ2-2; no DNA is available, so the TRBD2 call from TCRdb remains unchecked. CDR3 length: 17 amino acids. Germline V gives CDR1 SGDLS, CDR2 YYNGEE. CDR3 region: CASSVESGGVDTGELFF. The full variable domain, with the rest looked up from reference TRBV9 and TRBJ2-2, is DSGVTQTPKHLITATGQRVTLRCSPRSGDLSVYWYQQSLDQGLQFLIQYYNGEERAKGNILERFSAQQFPDLHSELNLSSLELGDSALYFCASSVESGGVDTGELFFGEGSRLTVL.

The chain links TRBV28 to TRBJ1-5. CDR3 length: 11 residues. Germline V gene data show CDR1 as MDHEN and CDR2 as SYDVKM. The CDR3 loop is CASSGNQPQHF.

This chain joins TRBV5-6 and TRBJ2-3. Germline V CDR1 and CDR2: SGHDT, YYEEEE. CDR3 length: 13 residues. CDR3 in amino acids: CASSLDFTDTQYF.

This chain connects TRBV7-8 to TRBJ2-7; the D call from TCRdb, TRBD1, cannot be confirmed without DNA. The CDR3 contains 15 residues. The V gene's germline CDR1 is SGHVS and CDR2 FQNEAQ. The CDR3 loop reads CASSLYDRGTYEQYF.

This chain's CDR3 is CASSLGGYPANYGYTF. V and J are TRBV12-3 or TRBV12-4 and TRBJ1-2; lacking DNA, the TRBD1 call made by TCRdb goes unchecked. The CDR3 length is 16 residues.

The V gene is TRBV5-1, the J gene TRBJ2-7; TCRdb's D call of TRBD2 is untestable without DNA. CDR3 length: 15 amino acids. Germline CDR1 reads SGHRS; CDR2 reads YFSETQ. This CDR3 reads CASSPRGGPSYEQYF.

V is TRBV5-6 and J is TRBJ2-5; TCRdb proposes TRBD1, but this gene call is untestable without DNA. The germline gives CDR1 SGHDT, CDR2 YYEEEE. CDR3 length equals 15 residues. This CDR3 reads CASSFFPGARETQYF.

This sequence joins TRBV12-3 or TRBV12-4 and TRBJ2-2. The CDR3 runs 18 residues. This CDR3 reads CASSLAFVFYANTGELFF.

The CDR3 is CASSWISGGAADTQYF. V usage is TRBV5-4 and J usage is TRBJ2-3; TCRdb calls TRBD1, which cannot be checked without DNA. CDR1 and CDR2 (germline): SGHNT, YYREEE (reference sequence). The CDR3 is made up of 16 amino acids.